The entry below describes one T cell receptor beta chain. The antigen is undetermined. These data belong to a study of OX40 agonist ivuxolimab in advanced cancers. Sequenced by immunoSEQ multiplex PCR; TCRdb stores in-frame clones only, minus some. This table has about 89,000 clones, more than 70% appearing once. Blood samples were obtained at baseline, cycle 4 day 1, and cycle 7 day 1. Study results and caveats: The expanded peripheral T cells' antigen specificity was not determined. The CD4+ and CD8+ T cells in the blood had expanded clonally by week 6 at 0.1 to 3.0 mg/kg.

Germline V gene data show CDR1 as PRHDT and CDR2 as FYEKMQ (reference sequence). The CDR3 sequence is 14 residues long. Trimming removed 5 bases at V and 6 bases at J, with 14 bases between. The sample consisted of CD4+ or CD8+ T cells sorted from blood, taken in a trial of the OX40 agonist ivuxolimab. V and J are TRBV13 and TRBJ1-3; maybe TRBD1 (5 bases). The source is an adult with an advanced solid tumor such as melanoma, head and neck, liver or kidney cancer. The CDR3, as DNA: TGTGCCAGCAGCCCCTTGGGGGTAGAAAACACCATATATTTT. It translates to CASSPLGVENTIYF.